The clone carrying this TCR beta chain has at least ten counts. Antigen unknown. The sample comes from a study of T cells in Graves' hyperthyroidism and ophthalmopathy. General study results and limits: A model of 13 V-J features distinguished ophthalmopathy from stable hyperthyroidism.

Amplification targeted TCR beta CDR3 regions from RNA transcripts. Initially, a first-round RT-PCR of the TCR CDR3 employed the HTBI primer set. TCRdb called the multiplex PCR reads again in MiXCR, with one record for every CDR3 protein. The sample gives some 490,000 distinct CDR3 sequences, about 20% of which show up once; about 49% is in the top ten. Lactation, pregnancy, other autoimmune disease or uncontrolled infection led to exclusion of patients. Based on clinical symptoms, serum thyroxine and TRAb, thyroid ultrasound and orbital computed tomography, diagnoses were reached. The receptor was derived from a woman in her 70s with Graves' ophthalmopathy. What was sequenced was blood.

The CDR3 DNA reads as TGTGCCAGCAGACCAGGCGGGACACCCCATGGCAATCAGCCCCAGCATTTT. Its protein product is CASRPGGTPHGNQPQHF. The chain combines TRBV28 with TRBJ1-5; TRBD1 is a possible D gene (6 bases). Deletions cut 6 bases from V and 2 bases from J, with 20 bases between. CDR3 length: 17 residues. In germline, CDR1 is MDHEN, CDR2 SYDVKM.